Presented here are 23 T cell receptor beta chains from one specimen sequenced in a study of OX40 agonist ivuxolimab in advanced cancers. TCRdb's table, derived via immunoSEQ multiplex PCR, lists solely in-frame clones and lacks some. Counted here are 83,000 or so clones, roughly 90% occurring once; the ten biggest clones make up roughly 0.69%. This sample comprised CD4+ or CD8+ T cells sorted from blood, obtained in a trial of the OX40 agonist ivuxolimab. The source is an adult with an advanced solid tumor such as melanoma, head and neck, liver or kidney cancer.

The chain joins TRBV18 to TRBJ1-2; no clear D gene. The CDR3 spans 14 residues. Germline CDR1 and CDR2: KGHSH and LQKENI. Trimming cost V 4 bases and J 4 bases, with 13 bases left between them. The CDR3 sequence is CASSRQPGLYGYTF. The CDR3 DNA reads TGTGCCAGCTCACGACAACCCGGGCTCTATGGCTACACCTTC. The variable domain in full, with the rest retrieved from reference TRBV18 and TRBJ1-2, is NAGVMQNPRHLVRRRGQEARLRCSPMKGHSHVYWYRQLPEEGLKFMVYLQKENIIDESGMPKERFSAEFPKEGPSILRIQQVVRGDSAAYFCASSRQPGLYGYTFGSGTRLTVV.

The chain recombines TRBV7-2 with TRBJ1-5; D not resolved. V was trimmed by 4 bases and J by 6 bases, leaving 16 bases between them. Germline V gene lookup returns CDR1 SGHTA and CDR2 FQGNSA. This CDR3 has 15 residues. The CDR3, as DNA: TGTGCCAGCAGCTCAGCCCCCGTTGGTAGTCAGCCCCAGCATTTT. Its protein is CASSSAPVGSQPQHF.

CDR3 in amino acids: CASSFYGRAETQYF. CDR3 nucleotides: TGTGCCAGCAGCTTTTACGGGAGGGCTGAGACCCAGTACTTC. This chain uses TRBV7-2 with TRBJ2-5; 8 bases line up with TRBD2. The CDR3 length is 14 residues. V lost 3 bases to trimming and J lost 5 bases; unmatched junction nucleotides: 5. CDR1 is SGHTA and CDR2 is FQGNSA in the germline V gene.

The chain recombines TRBV28 with TRBJ2-2; no clear D. CDR3 length: 18 residues. V was clipped by 7 bases and J by 2 bases, with 23 bases between them. The germline CDR1 and CDR2 sequences are MDHEN and SYDVKM. In DNA, the CDR3 is TGTGCCAGCATCACCGGGCAGTTCATACGAAAAAACACCGGGGAGCTGTTTTTT. Translating it yields CASITGQFIRKNTGELFF.

The V gene is TRBV18, the J gene TRBJ1-4; no clear D. Germline V lookup: CDR1 KGHSH, CDR2 LQKENI. This CDR3 contains 16 residues. V lost 0 bases, J lost 6 bases, and 14 bases lay in between. The CDR3 loop is CASSPPAGSGDEKLFF. The CDR3 DNA reads TGTGCCAGCTCACCACCGGCCGGGTCAGGAGATGAAAAACTGTTTTTT.

The chain joins TRBV7-9 to TRBJ1-4, with D tentatively TRBD1 (5 bases). The CDR3 contains 12 residues. Trimming took 2 bases from V and 7 from J, leaving 5 bases between them. Germline V CDR1 and CDR2: SEHNR, FQNEAQ (reference sequence). Here the CDR3 reads CASSLQGEKLFF. The CDR3 nucleotides are TGTGCCAGCAGCTTACAGGGTGAAAAACTGTTTTTT.

The chain links TRBV5-1 to TRBJ1-2, with D uncertain. This CDR3 comprises 16 residues. Trimming took off 0 bases at V and 2 bases at J, with 14 bases between the two ends. The germline gives CDR1 SGHRS, CDR2 YFSETQ. DNA of the CDR3: TGCGCCAGCAGCTTGGAAAGCGGACGGCGAAACTATGGCTACACCTTC. This gives the protein CASSLESGRRNYGYTF. Supplemented by reference TRBV5-1 and TRBJ1-2, the full variable domain reads KAGVTQTPRYLIKTRGQQVTLSCSPISGHRSVSWYQQTPGQGLQFLFEYFSETQRNKGNFPGRFSGRQFSNSRSEMNVSTLELGDSALYLCASSLESGRRNYGYTFGSGTRLTVV.

V gene TRBV19 combines with J gene TRBJ1-2; no reliable D call. Per germline, CDR1 LNHDA and CDR2 SQIVND (reference sequence). The ends were cut back, 7 bases at V and 7 bases at J, with 19 bases in the middle. CDR3 size: 14 residues. In DNA, the CDR3 is TGTGCCAGTACTGATATAGCGGGGTATAGTGGCTACACCTTC. The encoded protein is CASTDIAGYSGYTF.

This sequence joins TRBV7-3 and TRBJ2-1; the D is unclear. CDR1 and CDR2 (germline): SGHTA, FQGTGA. Trimming pared 5 bases from V and 0 bases from J, leaving 11 bases between. The CDR3 loop spans 15 amino acids. The CDR3 is CASSPARSSYNEQFF. The DNA for the CDR3 is TGTGCCAGCAGCCCAGCCCGGAGCTCCTACAATGAGCAGTTCTTC.

V and J are TRBV18 and TRBJ2-2; 12 bases are a match to TRBD2. This CDR3 is 16 amino acids long. The germline CDR1 and CDR2 sequences are KGHSH and LQKENI. J gave up 9 bases and V 4 bases, and 9 bases lay outside the gene matches. CDR3 region: CASSRNGLAGWRELFF. The CDR3 region has the DNA TGTGCCAGCTCACGGAACGGACTAGCGGGGTGGCGGGAGCTGTTTTTT.

V gene TRBV28 combines with J gene TRBJ1-6; 9 positions match TRBD1. CDR1 is MDHEN, CDR2 SYDVKM, per germline. CDR3 length: 19 residues. V was pared by 4 bases and J by 9 bases, with 19 bases of the junction left unmatched. The CDR3: CASSSHAGTGSSPSSPLHF. For the CDR3, the DNA is TGTGCCAGCAGTTCGCATGCCGGGACAGGGTCAAGTCCTAGTTCACCCCTCCACTTT.

V gene TRBV28 combines with J gene TRBJ2-5; tentative D call: TRBD1 (5 bases). The V gene lost 7 bases and the J gene lost 7 bases, with 13 bases spanning the gap. CDR1 is MDHEN and CDR2 is SYDVKM in the germline V gene. The CDR3 totals 12 residues. The CDR3 protein is CASKPAGLTQYF. DNA for the CDR3: TGTGCCAGCAAGCCAGCAGGGTTGACCCAGTACTTC.

A remark on this clone: Other DNA sequences within the sample encode an identical CDR3. The chain links TRBV20-1 to TRBJ2-1; D gene unclear. CDR1 and CDR2 from the germline V gene are DFQATT and SNEGSKA (reference sequence). This CDR3 spans 11 amino acids. V shed 6 bases and J shed 5 bases, with 8 bases lying between them. In DNA form, the CDR3 reads TGCAGTGCGTATAGGAACAATGAGCAGTTCTTC. Translated, it gives CSAYRNNEQFF.

The chain employs TRBV2 and TRBJ2-7, with D possibly TRBD1 on 5 matching bases. V shed 5 bases and J shed 3 bases, with 14 bases lying between them. Germline V lookup: CDR1 SNHLY, CDR2 FYNNEI. The CDR3 length is 14 residues. Written as DNA, the CDR3 is TGTGCCAGCAGTCTGCAGGGTGGGCTCTACGAGCAGTACTTC. Translated: CASSLQGGLYEQYF.

This chain uses TRBV12-5 with TRBJ1-1; maybe TRBD1 (6 bases). Germline V gene lookup returns CDR1 LGHNT and CDR2 FRNRAP. V was trimmed by 1 base and J by 2 bases, leaving 11 bases between them. The CDR3 has 15 residues. CDR3 loop: CASGLGDRLNTEAFF. The CDR3 DNA sequence: TGTGCTAGTGGTTTGGGAGACAGGTTAAACACTGAAGCTTTCTTT.

This chain connects TRBV12-5 to TRBJ2-1, with D perhaps assigned TRBD1 or TRBD2 (6 bases each). The CDR3 runs to 16 residues. CDR1 and CDR2 from the germline V gene are LGHNT and FRNRAP. V was shortened by 7 bases and J by 1 base, with 17 bases between the two germline ends. This CDR3 reads CASARKGGLSYNEQFF. Here the CDR3 DNA reads TGTGCTAGTGCCCGGAAGGGGGGTTTATCCTACAATGAGCAGTTCTTC.

The rearrangement links TRBV19 to TRBJ2-7; D is perhaps TRBD1 (6 bases). Germline-derived CDR1 and CDR2 are LNHDA and SQIVND (reference sequence). The CDR3 runs to 14 residues. V lost 6 bases and J lost 2, with 14 bases in between. Written as DNA, the CDR3 is TGTGCCAGTAGGGGTAATGGACAGACCTACGAGCAGTACTTC. Translation: CASRGNGQTYEQYF.

A single count supports this clone. The chain joins TRBV10-3 to TRBJ2-5, with 8 nucleotides matching TRBD1. This CDR3 has 15 residues. J gave up 2 bases and V 4 bases, and 6 bases lay outside the gene matches. Germline values: CDR1 ENHRY, CDR2 SYGVKD. The CDR3: CAISASDRGQETQYF. The CDR3 DNA reads as TGTGCCATCAGTGCCTCCGACAGGGGTCAAGAGACCCAGTACTTC.

This chain links TRBV5-4 with TRBJ2-5; 8 bases are a match to TRBD2. The CDR3 length is 16 residues. Germline CDR1 and CDR2: SGHNT and YYREEE (reference sequence). Trimming cost V 5 bases and J 1 base; bases outside gene matches: 10. CDR3 in amino acids: CASREVSAGVQETQYF. DNA for the CDR3: TGTGCCAGCAGGGAGGTTTCAGCGGGAGTCCAAGAGACCCAGTACTTC.

The genes are TRBV5-1 and TRBJ2-7; 10 positions match TRBD2. V lost 0 bases, J lost 5 bases, and 5 bases stayed unmatched. CDR3 length: 15 amino acids. The V gene's germline CDR1 is SGHRS and CDR2 YFSETQ. CDR3 region: CASSLALAGADEQYF. The CDR3 bases are TGCGCCAGCAGCTTGGCCCTAGCGGGAGCCGACGAGCAGTACTTC.

This chain uses TRBV6-6 with TRBJ2-4; TRBD1 matches 9 bases. Germline assignment: CDR1 MNHNY and CDR2 SVGAGI (reference sequence). The CDR3 extends over 15 amino acids. V dropped 6 bases and J dropped 1; count of bases not matched to a gene: 4. The CDR3 protein is CASSPQGAAKNIQYF. CDR3 DNA: TGTGCCAGCAGCCCACAGGGGGCCGCCAAAAACATTCAGTACTTC.

The chain combines TRBV7-3 with TRBJ2-1, with 16 bases matching TRBD2. The CDR3 covers 18 residues. Per germline, CDR1 SGHTA and CDR2 FQGTGA. V lost 5 bases, J lost 9 bases, and 13 bases stayed unmatched. CDR3 loop: CASSPDQGTSGRAGEQFF. DNA for the CDR3: TGTGCCAGCAGCCCTGACCAAGGGACTAGCGGGAGGGCTGGTGAGCAGTTCTTC.

V gene TRBV5-6 combines with J gene TRBJ2-1; no reliable D call. The CDR3 is 11 amino acids. The V and J ends lost 0 bases and 8 bases respectively, with 3 bases between them. The germline CDR1 and CDR2 sequences are SGHDT and YYEEEE. The CDR3 nucleotides read TGTGCCAGCAGCTTGGTCGATGAGCAGTTCTTC. It codes for CASSLVDEQFF.